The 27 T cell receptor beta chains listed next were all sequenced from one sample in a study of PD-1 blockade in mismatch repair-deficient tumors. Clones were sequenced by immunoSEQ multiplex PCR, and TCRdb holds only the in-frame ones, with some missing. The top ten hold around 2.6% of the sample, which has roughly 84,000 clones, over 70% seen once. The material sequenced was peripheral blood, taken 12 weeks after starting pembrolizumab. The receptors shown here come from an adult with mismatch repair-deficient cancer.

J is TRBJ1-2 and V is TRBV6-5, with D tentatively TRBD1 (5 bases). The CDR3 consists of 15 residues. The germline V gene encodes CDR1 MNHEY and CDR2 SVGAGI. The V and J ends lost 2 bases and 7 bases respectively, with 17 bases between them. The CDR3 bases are TGTGCCAGCAGTTACGGGGCAGCGAAAGGGTCTGGCTACACCTTC. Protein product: CASSYGAAKGSGYTF.

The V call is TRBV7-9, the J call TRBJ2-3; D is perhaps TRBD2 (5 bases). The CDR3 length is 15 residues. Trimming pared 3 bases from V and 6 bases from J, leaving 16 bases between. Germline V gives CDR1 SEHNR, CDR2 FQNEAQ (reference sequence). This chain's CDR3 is CASSFYPLWEDTQYF. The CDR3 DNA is TGTGCCAGCAGCTTCTACCCCCTTTGGGAGGATACGCAGTATTTT.

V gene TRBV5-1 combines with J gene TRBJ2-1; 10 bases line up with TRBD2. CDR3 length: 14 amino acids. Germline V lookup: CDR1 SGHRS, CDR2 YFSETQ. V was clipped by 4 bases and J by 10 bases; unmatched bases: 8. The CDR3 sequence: CASSLLAGAQEQFF. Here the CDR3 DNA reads TGCGCCAGCAGCCTCCTAGCGGGAGCGCAGGAGCAGTTCTTC.

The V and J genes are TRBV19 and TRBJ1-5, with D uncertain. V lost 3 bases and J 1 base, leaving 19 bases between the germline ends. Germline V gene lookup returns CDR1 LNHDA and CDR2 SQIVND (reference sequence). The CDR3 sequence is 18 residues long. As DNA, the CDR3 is TGTGCCAGTAGTATTATCGGCGGAACGTCGGGAAGCAATCAGCCCCAGCATTTT. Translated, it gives CASSIIGGTSGSNQPQHF.

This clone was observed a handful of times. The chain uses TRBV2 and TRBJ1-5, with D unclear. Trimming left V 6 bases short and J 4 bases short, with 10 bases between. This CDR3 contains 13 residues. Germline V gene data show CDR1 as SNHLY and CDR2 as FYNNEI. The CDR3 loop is CASRSTANQPQHF. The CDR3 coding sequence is TGTGCCAGCAGATCTACAGCAAATCAGCCCCAGCATTTT.

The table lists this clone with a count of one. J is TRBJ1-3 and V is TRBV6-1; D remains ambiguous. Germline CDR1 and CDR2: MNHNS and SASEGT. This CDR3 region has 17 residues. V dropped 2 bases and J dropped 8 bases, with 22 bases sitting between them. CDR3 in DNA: TGTGCCAGCAGTGAATTAGATTTCTTGGGATTTGTCTACACCATATATTTT. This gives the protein CASSELDFLGFVYTIYF.

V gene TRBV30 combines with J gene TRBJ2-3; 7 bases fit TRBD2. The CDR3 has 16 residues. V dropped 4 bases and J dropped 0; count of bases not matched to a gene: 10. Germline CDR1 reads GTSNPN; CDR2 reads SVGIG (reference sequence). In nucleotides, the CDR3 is TGTGCCTGGAAGTCCGTGGCTAGCGGAAGCACAGATACGCAGTATTTT. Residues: CAWKSVASGSTDTQYF.

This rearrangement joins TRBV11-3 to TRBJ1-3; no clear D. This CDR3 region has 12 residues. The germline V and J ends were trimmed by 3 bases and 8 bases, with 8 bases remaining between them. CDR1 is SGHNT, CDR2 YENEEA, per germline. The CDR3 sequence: CASSLEGDTIYF. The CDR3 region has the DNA TGTGCCAGCAGCTTGGAGGGTGACACCATATATTTT.

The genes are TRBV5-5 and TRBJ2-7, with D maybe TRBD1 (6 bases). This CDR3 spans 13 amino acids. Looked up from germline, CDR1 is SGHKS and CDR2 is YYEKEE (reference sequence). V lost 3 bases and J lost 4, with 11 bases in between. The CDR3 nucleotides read TGTGCCAGCAGCTCGGACAGCAATTACGAGCAGTACTTC. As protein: CASSSDSNYEQYF.

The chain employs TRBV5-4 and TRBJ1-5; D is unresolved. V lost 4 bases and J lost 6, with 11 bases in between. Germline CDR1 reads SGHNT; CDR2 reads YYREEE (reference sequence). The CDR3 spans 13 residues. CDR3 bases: TGTGCCAGCAGCCCCAGCCCGATTCAGCCCCAGCATTTT. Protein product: CASSPSPIQPQHF.

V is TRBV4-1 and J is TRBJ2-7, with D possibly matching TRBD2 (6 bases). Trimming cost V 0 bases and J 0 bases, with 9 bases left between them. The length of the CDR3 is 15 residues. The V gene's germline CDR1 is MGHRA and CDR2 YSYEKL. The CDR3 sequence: CASSQDQRASYEQYF. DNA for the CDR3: TGCGCCAGCAGCCAAGACCAGCGGGCCTCCTACGAGCAGTACTTC.

Here the CDR3 DNA reads TGTGCCAGCAGCTTAGGTCCCGGGAGGTCCACCGGGGAGCTGTTTTTT. It specifies CASSLGPGRSTGELFF. V usage is TRBV7-9 and J usage is TRBJ2-2; 7 bases match TRBD2. The CDR3 loop spans 16 amino acids. The J segment lost 4 bases and the V segment lost 1 base, leaving 6 bases of the junction unmatched. CDR1 SEHNR and CDR2 FQNEAQ come from the germline V gene (reference sequence).

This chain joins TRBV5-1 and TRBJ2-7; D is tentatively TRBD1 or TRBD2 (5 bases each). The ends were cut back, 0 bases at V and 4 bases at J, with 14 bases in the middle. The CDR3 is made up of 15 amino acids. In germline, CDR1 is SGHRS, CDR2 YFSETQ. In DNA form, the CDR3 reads TGCGCCAGCAGCTTGGGGGGGTCCCTCGTTTACGAGCAGTACTTC. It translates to CASSLGGSLVYEQYF.

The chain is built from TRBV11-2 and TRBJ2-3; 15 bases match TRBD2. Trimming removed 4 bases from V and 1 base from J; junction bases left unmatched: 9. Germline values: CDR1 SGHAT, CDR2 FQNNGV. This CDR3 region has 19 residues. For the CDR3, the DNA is TGTGCCAGCAGCTATGCGAGGACTAGCGGGAGGGTGGGCACAGATACGCAGTATTTT. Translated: CASSYARTSGRVGTDTQYF.

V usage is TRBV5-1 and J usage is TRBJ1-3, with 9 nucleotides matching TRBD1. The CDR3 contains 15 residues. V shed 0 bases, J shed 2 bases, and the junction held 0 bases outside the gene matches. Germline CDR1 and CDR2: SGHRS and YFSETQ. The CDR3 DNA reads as TGCGCCAGCAGCTTGGACAGGGGGCCTGGAAACACCATATATTTT. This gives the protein CASSLDRGPGNTIYF.

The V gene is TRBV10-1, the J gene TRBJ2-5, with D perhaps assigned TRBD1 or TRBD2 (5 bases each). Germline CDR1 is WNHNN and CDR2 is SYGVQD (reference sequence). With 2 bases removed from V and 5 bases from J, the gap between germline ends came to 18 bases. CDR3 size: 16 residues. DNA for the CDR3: TGCGCCAGCAGTGAGGCACCCCGGGACCTAGGGGAGACCCAGTACTTC. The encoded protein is CASSEAPRDLGETQYF.

This chain's CDR3 is CASSASPGTGGYEQYF. Written as DNA, the CDR3 is TGTGCCAGCAGCGCGAGTCCCGGGACAGGGGGCTACGAGCAGTACTTC. V gene TRBV7-9 combines with J gene TRBJ2-7, with TRBD1 identical over 11 bases. Germline V gives CDR1 SEHNR, CDR2 FQNEAQ (reference sequence). The CDR3 length is 16 residues. The V gene end was trimmed by 5 bases and the J gene end by 3 bases; junction bases not matched to a gene: 9. The entire variable domain, with the rest obtained from reference TRBV7-9 and TRBJ2-7, is as follows: DTGVSQNPRHKITKRGQNVTFRCDPISEHNRLYWYRQTLGQGPEFLTYFQNEAQLEKSRLLSDRFSAERPKGSFSTLEIQRTEQGDSAMYLCASSASPGTGGYEQYFGPGTRLTVT.

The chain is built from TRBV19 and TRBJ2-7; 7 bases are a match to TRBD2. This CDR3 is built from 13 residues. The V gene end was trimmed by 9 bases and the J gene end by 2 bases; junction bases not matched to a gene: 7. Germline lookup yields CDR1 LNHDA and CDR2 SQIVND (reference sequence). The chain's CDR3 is CASGGTVPYEQYF. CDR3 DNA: TGTGCCAGCGGGGGGACGGTCCCCTACGAGCAGTACTTC.

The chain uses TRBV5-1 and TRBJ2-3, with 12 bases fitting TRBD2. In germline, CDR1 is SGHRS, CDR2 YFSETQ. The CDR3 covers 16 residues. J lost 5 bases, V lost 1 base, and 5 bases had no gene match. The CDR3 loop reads CASSLSSGRAGDTQYF. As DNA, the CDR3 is TGCGCCAGCAGCTTGTCTAGCGGGAGGGCGGGAGATACGCAGTATTTT. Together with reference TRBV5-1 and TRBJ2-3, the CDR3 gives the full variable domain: KAGVTQTPRYLIKTRGQQVTLSCSPISGHRSVSWYQQTPGQGLQFLFEYFSETQRNKGNFPGRFSGRQFSNSRSEMNVSTLELGDSALYLCASSLSSGRAGDTQYFGPGTRLTVL.

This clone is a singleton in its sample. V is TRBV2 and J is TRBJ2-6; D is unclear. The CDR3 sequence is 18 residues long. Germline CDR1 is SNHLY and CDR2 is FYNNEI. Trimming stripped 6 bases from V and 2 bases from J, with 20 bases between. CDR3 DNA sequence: TGTGCCAGCAGCGCCCCCAGTGACCCCGCAACTGGGGCCAACGTCCTGACTTTC. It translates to CASSAPSDPATGANVLTF.

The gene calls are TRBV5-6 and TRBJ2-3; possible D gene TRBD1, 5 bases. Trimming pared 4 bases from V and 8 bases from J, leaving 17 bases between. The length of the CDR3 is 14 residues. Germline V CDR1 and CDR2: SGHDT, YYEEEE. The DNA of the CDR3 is TGTGCCAGCAGCGATGACCAGGGATATGTTACGCAGTATTTT. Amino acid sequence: CASSDDQGYVTQYF.

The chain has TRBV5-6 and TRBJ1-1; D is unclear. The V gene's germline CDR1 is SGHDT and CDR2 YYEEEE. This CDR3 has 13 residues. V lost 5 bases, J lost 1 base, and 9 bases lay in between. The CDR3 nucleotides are TGTGCCAGCAGTTGGGGTCCGAACACTGAAGCTTTCTTT. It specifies CASSWGPNTEAFF.

In DNA, the CDR3 is TGTGCCAGCATTCCCGGCGAGCAGGGGCTTGAGACCCAGTACTTC. This codes for CASIPGEQGLETQYF. This chain joins TRBV28 and TRBJ2-5; weak D call: TRBD1 (6 bases). V lost 7 bases to trimming and J lost 5 bases, with 20 bases between them. CDR3 size: 15 residues. Germline CDR1 reads MDHEN; CDR2 reads SYDVKM. The entire variable domain, with the rest obtained from reference TRBV28 and TRBJ2-5, is as follows: DVKVTQSSRYLVKRTGEKVFLECVQDMDHENMFWYRQDPGLGLRLIYFSYDVKMKEKGDIPEGYSVSREKKERFSLILESASTNQTSMYLCASIPGEQGLETQYFGPGTRLLVL.

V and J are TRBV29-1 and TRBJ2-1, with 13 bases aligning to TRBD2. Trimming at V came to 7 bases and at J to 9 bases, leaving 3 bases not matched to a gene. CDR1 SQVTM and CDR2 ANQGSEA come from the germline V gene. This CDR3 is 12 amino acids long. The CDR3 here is CSGGLAGVEQFF. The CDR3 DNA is TGCAGCGGAGGACTAGCGGGAGTTGAGCAGTTCTTC.

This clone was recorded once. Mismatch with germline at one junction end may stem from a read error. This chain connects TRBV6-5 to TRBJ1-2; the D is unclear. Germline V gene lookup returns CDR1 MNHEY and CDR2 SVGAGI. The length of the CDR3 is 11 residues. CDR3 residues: CASTSAYGFAF. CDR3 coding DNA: TGTGCCAGCACCAGTGCTTACGGCTTCGCCTTC.

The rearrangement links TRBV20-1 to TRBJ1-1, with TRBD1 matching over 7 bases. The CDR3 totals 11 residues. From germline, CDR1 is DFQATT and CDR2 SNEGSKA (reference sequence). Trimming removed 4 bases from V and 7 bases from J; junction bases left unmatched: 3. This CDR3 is CSATRGNEAFF. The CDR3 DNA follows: TGCAGTGCTACCAGGGGGAATGAAGCTTTCTTT.

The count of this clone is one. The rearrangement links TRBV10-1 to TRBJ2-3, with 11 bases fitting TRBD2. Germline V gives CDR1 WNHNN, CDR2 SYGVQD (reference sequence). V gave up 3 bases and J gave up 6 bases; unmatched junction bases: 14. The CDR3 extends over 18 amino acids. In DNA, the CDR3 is TGCGCCAGCAGTGACCCGATCGGGACTAGCGGTTATGTGGATACGCAGTATTTT. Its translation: CASSDPIGTSGYVDTQYF.